This passage covers 24 T cell receptor beta chains from one sample sequenced in a study of blood T cell repertoires in COVID-19. Assay used: immunoSEQ multiplex PCR; TCRdb lists only in-frame clones, some missing. The table lists about 86,000 clones, around 80% of them singletons. The sequenced sample consisted of peripheral blood. These receptors were collected from an elderly woman with acute or convalescent COVID-19.

The chain joins TRBV28 to TRBJ2-7; 8 nucleotides agree with TRBD2. The CDR3 loop spans 14 amino acids. Germline V CDR1 and CDR2: MDHEN, SYDVKM. With 6 bases clipped from V and 2 bases from J, the junction kept 6 bases outside the gene matches. CDR3 protein: CASRTGGPPYEQYF. Written as DNA, the CDR3 is TGTGCCAGCAGGACGGGAGGGCCTCCCTACGAGCAGTACTTC.

The chain combines TRBV3-1 (or the pseudogene TRBV3-2) with TRBJ1-4, with D unresolved. CDR1 LGHDT and CDR2 YNNKEL come from the germline V gene (reference sequence). The germline V and J ends were trimmed by 6 bases and 2 bases, with 10 bases remaining between them. The length of the CDR3 is 14 residues. The CDR3 nucleotides are TGTGCCAGCAGTCGTAGCATTACTAATGAAAAACTGTTTTTT. As protein: CASSRSITNEKLFF.

This chain connects TRBV18 to TRBJ1-2; TRBD1 matches at 7 bases. Germline V gene sequence: CDR1 KGHSH, CDR2 LQKENI. The CDR3 runs 15 residues. V dropped 3 bases and J dropped 4; count of bases not matched to a gene: 8. The CDR3, as DNA: TGTGCCAGCTCACCTCCGACAGGGAATGTCTATGGCTACACCTTC. It specifies CASSPPTGNVYGYTF.

The gene calls are TRBV11-2 and TRBJ2-2; 8 bases match TRBD2. The V segment lost 5 bases and the J segment 6 bases; nucleotides outside the gene matches: 14. Germline V gene data show CDR1 as SGHAT and CDR2 as FQNNGV. This CDR3 is 17 amino acids long. CDR3 DNA: TGTGCCAGCAGCCTGACCGCCGGGACTAGAGCGGCCGGGGAGCTGTTTTTT. Translation gives CASSLTAGTRAAGELFF.

CDR3 nucleotides: TGTGCCAGCAGTGAGTCGAGGGTTGGTGGTGGCTACACCTTC. Its protein product is CASSESRVGGGYTF. J is TRBJ1-2 and V is TRBV6-1; D is unresolved. Germline CDR1 reads MNHNS; CDR2 reads SASEGT. The CDR3 loop spans 14 amino acids. Trimming removed 3 bases at V and 7 bases at J, with 15 bases between.

The V and J genes are TRBV12-5 and TRBJ2-7, with D unclear. The CDR3 totals 15 residues. CDR1 and CDR2 (germline): LGHNT, FRNRAP. The V and J ends lost 2 bases and 0 bases respectively, with 11 bases between them. As DNA, the CDR3 is TGTGCTAGTGGTTTGAGTCAGTCATACTCCTACGAGCAGTACTTC. It encodes CASGLSQSYSYEQYF.

The chain couples TRBV11-2 to TRBJ2-2; 11 nucleotides agree with TRBD2. Germline trimming cut 2 bases from V and 4 bases from J; bases unmatched to any gene: 6. CDR3 size: 17 residues. The V gene's germline CDR1 is SGHAT and CDR2 FQNNGV. The DNA for the CDR3 is TGTGCCAGCAGCTTATTAGCTAGCGGGGGGTTCACCGGGGAGCTGTTTTTT. Protein: CASSLLASGGFTGELFF.

This sequence joins TRBV6-5 and TRBJ1-2, with 7 bases fitting TRBD1. CDR3 size: 13 residues. Germline CDR1 and CDR2: MNHEY and SVGAGI. With V trimmed by 6 bases and J by 4 bases, 5 bases remained unmatched. The CDR3 is CASSLDRSYGYTF. The CDR3 region has the DNA TGTGCCAGCAGCTTGGACAGGTCCTATGGCTACACCTTC.

V usage is TRBV18 and J usage is TRBJ2-7; 10 bases are shared with TRBD1. The V and J ends lost 3 bases and 2 bases, in that order; junction bases with no gene match: 4. Germline assignment: CDR1 KGHSH and CDR2 LQKENI. The CDR3 loop spans 15 amino acids. The CDR3 nucleotides read TGTGCCAGCTCACCTACGACAGGGGGCACCTACGAGCAGTACTTC. Its translation is CASSPTTGGTYEQYF.

The chain employs TRBV7-3 and TRBJ2-1; D may be TRBD1 (6 bases). Germline V gene data show CDR1 as SGHTA and CDR2 as FQGTGA. The V and J ends lost 5 bases and 6 bases respectively, with 14 bases between them. The CDR3 spans 14 residues. CDR3 region: CASSPNRDSNEQFF. The DNA for the CDR3 is TGTGCCAGCAGCCCTAACAGGGATAGCAATGAGCAGTTCTTC.

The chain links TRBV5-1 to TRBJ2-2; 7 nucleotides line up with TRBD2. The CDR3 has 17 amino acids. The V gene's germline CDR1 is SGHRS and CDR2 YFSETQ. V lost 5 bases and J lost 0; bases outside the gene matches: 10. The CDR3 here is CASSLSSGTTNTGELFF. In DNA form, the CDR3 reads TGCGCCAGCAGTTTGTCCAGCGGGACTACGAACACCGGGGAGCTGTTTTTT. Looking up the rest from reference TRBV5-1 and TRBJ2-2 gives the full variable domain: KAGVTQTPRYLIKTRGQQVTLSCSPISGHRSVSWYQQTPGQGLQFLFEYFSETQRNKGNFPGRFSGRQFSNSRSEMNVSTLELGDSALYLCASSLSSGTTNTGELFFGEGSRLTVL.

The chain joins TRBV18 to TRBJ2-2; TRBD1 aligns across 10 bases. Germline V gene lookup returns CDR1 KGHSH and CDR2 LQKENI. V dropped 2 bases and J dropped 10; count of bases not matched to a gene: 10. This CDR3 comprises 16 residues. CDR3 sequence: CASSPGQGVLGAELFF. CDR3 in DNA: TGTGCCAGCTCACCAGGACAGGGGGTCCTGGGCGCGGAGCTGTTTTTT.

CDR3 DNA: TGTGCCAGCAGTCCCCCCCCAGGGTCATCCGGAAACACCATATATTTT. Its protein is CASSPPPGSSGNTIYF. V is TRBV28 and J is TRBJ1-3; perhaps TRBD1 as D (5 bases). Trimming took off 5 bases at V and 4 bases at J, with 18 bases between the two ends. Per the germline V gene, CDR1 is MDHEN and CDR2 is SYDVKM. The CDR3 extends over 16 amino acids.

The chain employs TRBV5-1 and TRBJ2-1; TRBD2 matches 8 bases. The CDR3 runs 15 residues. Looked up from germline, CDR1 is SGHRS and CDR2 is YFSETQ. With V trimmed by 4 bases and J by 0 bases, 3 bases remained unmatched. The DNA for the CDR3 is TGCGCCAGCAGCCCCGGGAGGGACTCCTACAATGAGCAGTTCTTC. Translated, it gives CASSPGRDSYNEQFF.

CDR3 amino acids: CASRRSGVGNQPQHF. CDR3 DNA sequence: TGTGCCAGCAGAAGATCGGGAGTTGGCAATCAGCCCCAGCATTTT. V and J are TRBV6-5 and TRBJ1-5; D remains unclear. V lost 6 bases to trimming and J lost 2 bases, with 14 bases between them. This CDR3 is 15 amino acids long. From germline, CDR1 is MNHEY and CDR2 SVGAGI.

J is TRBJ1-4 and V is TRBV19; D is ambiguous. The CDR3 consists of 13 residues. Germline CDR1 reads LNHDA; CDR2 reads SQIVND (reference sequence). The ends were cut back, 7 bases at V and 7 bases at J, with 13 bases in the middle. The CDR3, as DNA: TGTGCCAGTAATAGGAGGGCATCTGAAAAACTGTTTTTT. Translating it yields CASNRRASEKLFF.

The V gene is TRBV18, the J gene TRBJ2-6, with D tentatively TRBD2 (5 bases). The germline gives CDR1 KGHSH, CDR2 LQKENI. The V and J ends lost 3 bases and 0 bases respectively, with 21 bases between them. This CDR3 is built from 20 residues. The CDR3 DNA reads TGTGCCAGCTCACCTACGAGGGCTACTTTGCAAACCTCTGGGGCCAACGTCCTGACTTTC. Residues: CASSPTRATLQTSGANVLTF.

This clone was seen only a few times. This chain uses TRBV10-2 with TRBJ2-7; D possibly corresponds to TRBD1 (6 bases). This CDR3 has 14 residues. With 4 bases removed from V and 2 bases from J, the gap between germline ends came to 12 bases. CDR1 WSHSY and CDR2 SAAADI come from the germline V gene. The chain's CDR3 is CASSGVTGAYEQYF. CDR3 in DNA: TGCGCCAGCAGTGGGGTGACAGGAGCCTACGAGCAGTACTTC.

In its sample, this clone was seen a few times. The J gene is TRBJ1-5, the V gene TRBV28; D possibly corresponds to TRBD1 (6 bases). Germline loops: CDR1 MDHEN, CDR2 SYDVKM. V was trimmed by 10 bases and J by 0 bases, leaving 10 bases between them. CDR3 length: 13 amino acids. The CDR3: CATRQDSNQPQHF. The CDR3 bases are TGTGCCACGAGACAGGATAGCAATCAGCCCCAGCATTTT.

In DNA, the CDR3 is TGTGCCACCAGCAGAGGCGGGGCGGGCCCCGAAGCTTTCTTT. Its translation is CATSRGGAGPEAFF. This chain uses TRBV15 with TRBJ1-1, with D possibly matching TRBD1 (5 bases). Germline assignment: CDR1 LNHNV and CDR2 YYDKDF (reference sequence). Trimming removed 1 base from V and 8 bases from J, with 14 bases in between. The CDR3 has 14 residues.

The CDR3, as DNA: TGTGCCAGCTCACCGAGTAAGGGACAGGGGTATGAAAAACTGTTTTTT. It specifies CASSPSKGQGYEKLFF. The gene calls are TRBV18 and TRBJ1-4; 10 bases are a match to TRBD1. Germline loops: CDR1 KGHSH, CDR2 LQKENI. The CDR3 runs to 16 residues. V was clipped by 3 bases and J by 6 bases; unmatched bases: 7.

The chain recombines TRBV6-5 with TRBJ2-1; D call uncertain. Germline CDR1 and CDR2: MNHEY and SVGAGI. The germline V and J ends were trimmed by 7 bases and 3 bases, with 13 bases remaining between them. The CDR3 length is 14 residues. CDR3 protein: CASIMGPNYNEQFF. The CDR3 region has the DNA TGTGCCAGCATTATGGGCCCTAACTACAATGAGCAGTTCTTC.

The J gene is TRBJ1-2, the V gene TRBV24-1; 10 bases agree with TRBD1. Trimming cost V 2 bases and J 3 bases; bases outside gene matches: 5. The CDR3 sequence is 16 residues long. The germline gives CDR1 KGHDR, CDR2 SFDVKD. CDR3 in amino acids: CATSDSTGTGDYGYTF. As DNA, the CDR3 is TGTGCCACCAGTGATTCAACCGGGACAGGGGACTATGGCTACACCTTC.

The V call is TRBV27, the J call TRBJ2-1; 8 nucleotides agree with TRBD2. CDR3 length equals 14 residues. Germline V gene data show CDR1 as MNHEY and CDR2 as SMNVEV (reference sequence). J lost 1 base, V lost 6 bases, and 2 bases had no gene match. CDR3 sequence: CASSSGSSYNEQFF. The CDR3 DNA reads TGTGCCAGCAGCAGCGGGAGTTCCTACAATGAGCAGTTCTTC.